The source of this T cell receptor beta chain is a study of shared clonotypes between healthy human individuals. Between the trimmed V and J ends, which lost 7 bases and 2 bases, there was a span of 8 bases. The CDR3 consists of 12 residues. Germline V gene data show CDR1 as SGHRS and CDR2 as YFSETQ. Points from the study as a whole: Researchers found naive subsets generally carried larger estimated richness than memory subsets.

Details on this clone: Antigen: not known.

The study ran the assay at deep level. Sequenced by immunoSEQ multiplex PCR; TCRdb stores in-frame clones only, minus some. The sample consists of over 2 million clones, 85% to 95% of them appearing once. The V and J genes are TRBV5-1 and TRBJ2-3; D is unclear. This receptor was obtained from a man younger than 35 in good health. Some clones in this sample may be carry-over from other donors' samples. Sequencing was done on a sample of naive CD4+ T cells from PBMCs. Documented subset: CD45RA+ positively selected. The CDR3 sequence is CASYSNTDTQYF. CDR3 DNA: TGCGCCAGCTATTCTAACACAGATACGCAGTATTTT.